This TCR beta chain is drawn from a study of radiation and T cells in renal cell carcinoma. Broader study findings: Pretreatment tumor biopsies were lacking, so baseline clonotypes are unknown.

Sequencing used immunoSEQ multiplex PCR; TCRdb keeps in-frame clones, though not all of them. This table has about 83,000 clones, over 80% appearing once. Sample time point: blood 4 weeks post-SBRT, at nephrectomy. Noted treatment: 15 Gy SBRT to primary tumor, nephrectomy 4 weeks later. Serial blood draws occurred at baseline and 2 and 4 weeks post-SBRT. CDR1 and CDR2 (germline): LNHDA, SQIVND (reference sequence). The CDR3 has 14 residues. V shed 7 bases and J shed 6 bases, with 16 bases lying between them. Details on this clone: Its antigen is undetermined.

The sequencing used blood, collected from a patient whose treatment included radiotherapy and nephrectomy. The receptor was derived from a woman between 55 and 75 years old with renal cell carcinoma. The chain joins TRBV19 to TRBJ2-1; no clear D gene. In DNA form, the CDR3 reads TGTGCCAGTACCTCCGGCGGCACAGCCAATGAGCAGTTCTTC. Its protein product is CASTSGGTANEQFF.